The rows below give T cell receptor beta chains drawn from one sample of a study of cytomegalovirus exposure and HLA in healthy donors. The data were produced by immunoSEQ multiplex PCR, yet TCRdb's version contains in-frame clones alone and is incomplete. The sample has tens of thousands of clones, approximately 93% seen once. Input material: PBMCs. Receptors originate from a woman between 18 and 30 years old in good health and CMV-seronegative. The CDR3 runs from the conserved cysteine through the conserved F or W. D genes are given only for firm matches. For some rows the clone size is stated as once, few or many, or as a class when expanded; others skip it.

D gene | J gene | V gene | clone size | CDR3 protein | CDR3 DNA
TRBD2 | TRBJ2-1 | TRBV6-6 | once | CASSPGLDNFF | TGTGCCAGCAGCCCCGGACTAGACAATTTCTTC
. | TRBJ2-7 | TRBV10-3 | . | CAITRGDPYEQYF | TGTGCCATCACCCGGGGAGATCCCTACGAGCAGTACTTC
TRBD1 | TRBJ2-7 | TRBV25-1 | few | CASSGQGVRDEQYF | TGTGCCAGCAGTGGACAGGGGGTCAGGGACGAGCAGTACTTC
. | TRBJ1-6 | TRBV7-9 | few | CASSLMLANSPLHF | TGTGCCAGCAGCTTAATGCTTGCGAATTCACCCCTCCACTTT
TRBD1 | TRBJ2-1 | TRBV7-6 | . | CASSLRQGRSYNEQFF | TGTGCCAGCAGCTTACGACAGGGCCGCTCCTACAATGAGCAGTTCTTC
TRBD2 | TRBJ2-1 | TRBV6-1 | . | CASRVGTSAFNEQFF | TGTGCCAGCAGGGTGGGTACTAGCGCCTTCAATGAGCAGTTCTTC
. | TRBJ2-2 | TRBV4-3 | . | CASSQEATDPAGELFF | TGCGCCAGCAGCCAAGAAGCGACCGACCCCGCTGGGGAGCTGTTTTTT
. | TRBJ1-1 | TRBV4-1 | . | CASSQDIREAPNTEAFF | TGCGCCAGCAGCCAAGATATCCGGGAGGCCCCGAACACTGAAGCTTTCTTT
. | TRBJ2-5 | TRBV7-9 | . | CASSRTQYQETQYF | TGTGCCAGCAGCCGTACACAGTACCAAGAGACCCAGTACTTC
. | TRBJ2-4 | TRBV11-3 | . | CASSRAPYENIQYF | TGTGCCAGCAGCCGCGCCCCCTACGAAAACATTCAGTACTTC
TRBD1 | TRBJ1-3 | TRBV10-2 | . | CASKGAGSSGNTIYF | TGCGCCAGCAAGGGGGCAGGGAGCTCTGGAAACACCATATATTTT
. | TRBJ2-7 | TRBV28 | . | CASSTKSSYEQYF | TGTGCCAGCAGCACGAAGAGCTCCTACGAGCAGTACTTC
. | TRBJ1-2 | TRBV2 | . | CASSTQQGTYGYTF | TGTGCCAGCAGTACACAACAGGGTACCTATGGCTACACCTTC
. | TRBJ2-1 | TRBV10-2 | . | CASSELQFNEQFF | TGCGCCAGCAGTGAGCTACAGTTCAATGAGCAGTTCTTC
TRBD1 | TRBJ1-2 | TRBV10-3 | . | CAIRAGTGGNTNYGYTF | TGTGCCATCAGAGCTGGGACAGGGGGGAACACTAACTATGGCTACACCTTC
TRBD1 | TRBJ1-6 | TRBV5-1 | . | CASSFKGQGSGSPLHF | TGCGCCAGCAGCTTTAAGGGACAGGGGTCTGGTTCACCCCTCCACTTT
TRBD1 | TRBJ2-7 | TRBV27 | . | CASRTGGRYEQYF | TGTGCCAGCAGAACAGGGGGCCGGTACGAGCAGTACTTC
TRBD2 | TRBJ2-7 | TRBV15 | . | CATSRARGTSGVYEQYF | TGTGCCACCAGCAGAGCCCGAGGGACTAGCGGGGTCTACGAGCAGTACTTC
TRBD1 | TRBJ2-7 | TRBV2 | . | CASSSVGQDNYEQYF | TGTGCCAGCAGTTCCGTGGGACAGGATAACTACGAGCAGTACTTC
. | TRBJ2-2 | TRBV5-1 | . | CASSLAQGGGELFF | TGCGCCAGCAGCTTGGCTCAGGGCGGCGGGGAGCTGTTTTTT
. | TRBJ2-7 | TRBV6-5 | . | CASSYGPIYEQYF | TGTGCCAGCAGCTACGGCCCGATCTACGAGCAGTACTTC
. | TRBJ1-5 | TRBV2 | . | CASSEWWAGSNQPQHF | TGTGCCAGCAGTGAATGGTGGGCAGGATCCAATCAGCCCCAGCATTTT
. | TRBJ2-7 | TRBV30 | . | CAWSVRQATYEQYF | TGTGCCTGGAGTGTACGACAGGCTACCTACGAGCAGTACTTC
. | TRBJ1-2 | TRBV30 | . | CAWSSGGWYGYTF | TGTGCCTGGAGTAGTGGGGGCTGGTATGGCTACACCTTC
TRBD2 | TRBJ2-7 | TRBV6-1 | . | CASSVLTKTRGSNYEQYF | TGTGCCAGCAGTGTCCTCACTAAGACTCGCGGGAGTAATTACGAGCAGTACTTC
TRBD1 | TRBJ1-6 | TRBV9 | . | CASSAGQYNSPLHF | TGTGCCAGCAGCGCGGGACAGTATAATTCACCCCTCCACTTT
TRBD2 | TRBJ2-7 | TRBV4-1 | . | CASSQQLAGDINYEQYF | TGCGCCAGCAGCCAACAACTAGCGGGGGATATAAACTACGAGCAGTACTTC
. | TRBJ2-5 | TRBV10-2 | . | CASSGPGVETQYF | TGCGCCAGCAGTGGGCCAGGGGTAGAGACCCAGTACTTC
. | TRBJ1-1 | TRBV10-2 | . | CASSVSGLGFTEAFF | TGCGCCAGCAGTGTCTCAGGGCTTGGGTTCACTGAAGCTTTCTTT
TRBD2 | TRBJ2-4 | TRBV4-1 | . | CASSQRGLANNIQYF | TGCGCCAGCAGCCAAAGAGGACTAGCCAATAACATTCAGTACTTC
. | TRBJ1-2 | TRBV4-3 | . | CASSRGTPQQGYGYTF | TGCGCCAGCAGCCGCGGGACTCCTCAACAAGGCTATGGCTACACCTTC
. | TRBJ1-1 | TRBV19 | . | CASTQGTEAFF | TGTGCCAGTACACAGGGAACTGAAGCTTTCTTT
TRBD2 | TRBJ2-1 | TRBV10-2 | . | CASDSGRSHNEQFF | TGCGCCAGCGATAGCGGGAGGTCCCACAATGAGCAGTTCTTC